These 2 T cell receptor beta chains were sequenced from one sample in a study of blood T cell repertoires in COVID-19. The data were produced by immunoSEQ multiplex PCR, yet TCRdb's version contains in-frame clones alone and is incomplete. The table has around 160,000 clones, approximately 93% seen once. Material for sequencing was peripheral blood. The receptors stem from a woman aged 60 to 75 with COVID-19, enrolled during active disease.

The genes are TRBV5-1 and TRBJ1-5; 11 positions agree with TRBD1. There are 15 residues in the CDR3. With 4 bases clipped from V and 6 bases from J, the junction kept 6 bases outside the gene matches. Germline-derived CDR1 and CDR2 are SGHRS and YFSETQ. The CDR3 protein is CASSPGQGEGQPQHF. As DNA, the CDR3 is TGCGCCAGCAGCCCGGGACAGGGGGAAGGTCAGCCCCAGCATTTT.

For this clone: The same CDR3 can be traced to other DNA sequences in this sample. The gene calls are TRBV18 and TRBJ1-2; perhaps TRBD1 as D (5 bases). The CDR3 sequence is 14 residues long. Deletions cut 2 bases from V and 2 bases from J, with 9 bases between. The V gene's germline CDR1 is KGHSH and CDR2 LQKENI. The CDR3 DNA follows: TGTGCCAGCTCACCAAATACAGGAAACTATGGCTACACCTTC. It encodes CASSPNTGNYGYTF.